This record concerns one TCR beta chain sequence. The antigen remains unidentified. A junction end diverges from the germline sequence, so it may reflect a read error. Clones were read by immunoSEQ multiplex PCR, and TCRdb kept only the in-frame ones, dropping some. The data show about 22,000 clones, about nine tenths seen once. The sample originates from a study of lymphopenia after photon versus proton radiotherapy. Study-wide points: After the lymphocyte nadir, photon-treated repertoires showed oligoclonal expansion, especially of CD8+ Temra cells. Relative stability marked proton patients; photon patients lost diversity and naive cells. A bigger post-nadir fall in TCR diversity correlated inversely with survival time in deceased patients.

The sample here was peripheral blood, taken from a patient treated with proton-based radiotherapy. The clonotype was recovered from a woman between 65 and 79 years old with pancreatic cancer. Some clones in this sample may be carry-over from other donors' samples.

The CDR3 here is CASSPQTYEQYF. CDR3 in DNA: TGTGCCAGCTCGCCACAGACCTACGAGCAGTACTTC. The chain has TRBV18 and TRBJ2-7; D ambiguous. Germline V lookup: CDR1 KGHSH, CDR2 LQKENI. CDR3 length: 12 residues.